The following is a T cell receptor (beta chain) sequence with its context. Its matching antigen is unknown. This entry is derived from a study of shared clonotypes between healthy human individuals. Notes on the study in general: Clonotype sharing across four donors was observed for around 5% of naive CD4 clonotypes.

V shed 9 bases and J 2 bases; nucleotides not matched to a gene: 14. The CDR3 length is 16 residues. The germline V gene has CDR1 SNHLY and CDR2 FYNNEI. Clones were read by immunoSEQ multiplex PCR, and TCRdb kept only the in-frame ones, dropping some. This sample has over 1.4 million clones; approximately 97% occur once, and the top ten carry roughly 1.2%. The TCR originated in a young man in good health. The chain has TRBV2 and TRBJ1-2; 8 nucleotides align to TRBD1. The specimen sequenced was naive CD4+ T cells sorted from blood. Subset described: CD45RA+ positively selected. CDR3 coding DNA: TGTGCCAGGAGAGGGGCCTGGACAGGGAGAAACTATGGCTACACCTTC. Translated, it gives CARRGAWTGRNYGYTF.